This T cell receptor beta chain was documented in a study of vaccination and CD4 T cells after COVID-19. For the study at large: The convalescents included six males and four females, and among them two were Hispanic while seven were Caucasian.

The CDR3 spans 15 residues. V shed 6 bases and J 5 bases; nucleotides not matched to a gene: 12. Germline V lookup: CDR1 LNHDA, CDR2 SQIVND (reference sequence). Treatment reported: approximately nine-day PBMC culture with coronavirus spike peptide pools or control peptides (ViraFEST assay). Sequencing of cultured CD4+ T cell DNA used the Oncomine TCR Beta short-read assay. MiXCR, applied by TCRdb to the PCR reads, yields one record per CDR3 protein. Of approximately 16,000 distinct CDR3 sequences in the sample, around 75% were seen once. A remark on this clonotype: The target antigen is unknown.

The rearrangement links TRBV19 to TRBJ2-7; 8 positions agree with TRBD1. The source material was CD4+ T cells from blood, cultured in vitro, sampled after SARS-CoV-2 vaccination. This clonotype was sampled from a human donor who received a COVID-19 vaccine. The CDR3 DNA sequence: TGTGCCAGTAGAAGCCGGACAGGGACGGGAGACGAGCAGTACTTC. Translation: CASRSRTGTGDEQYF.